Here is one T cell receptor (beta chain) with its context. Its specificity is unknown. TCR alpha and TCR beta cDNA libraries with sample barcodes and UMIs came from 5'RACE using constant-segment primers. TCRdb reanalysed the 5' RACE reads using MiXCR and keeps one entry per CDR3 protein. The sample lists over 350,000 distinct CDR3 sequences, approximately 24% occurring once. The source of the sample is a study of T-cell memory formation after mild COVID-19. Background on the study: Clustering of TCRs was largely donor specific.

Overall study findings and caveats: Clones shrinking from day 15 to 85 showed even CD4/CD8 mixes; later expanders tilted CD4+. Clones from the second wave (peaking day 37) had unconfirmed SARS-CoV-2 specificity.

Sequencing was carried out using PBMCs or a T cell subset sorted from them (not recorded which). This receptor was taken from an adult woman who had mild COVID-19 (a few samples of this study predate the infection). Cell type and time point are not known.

The CDR3 region is CASSLTGLVEQYF. CDR3 nucleotides: TGTGCCAGCAGTTTGACGGGCTTGGTCGAGCAGTACTTC. The chain couples TRBV25-1 to TRBJ2-7; D remains unclear. In germline, CDR1 is MGHDK, CDR2 SYGVNS. The CDR3 contains 13 residues. The V gene lost 5 bases and the J gene lost 6 bases, with 14 bases spanning the gap.